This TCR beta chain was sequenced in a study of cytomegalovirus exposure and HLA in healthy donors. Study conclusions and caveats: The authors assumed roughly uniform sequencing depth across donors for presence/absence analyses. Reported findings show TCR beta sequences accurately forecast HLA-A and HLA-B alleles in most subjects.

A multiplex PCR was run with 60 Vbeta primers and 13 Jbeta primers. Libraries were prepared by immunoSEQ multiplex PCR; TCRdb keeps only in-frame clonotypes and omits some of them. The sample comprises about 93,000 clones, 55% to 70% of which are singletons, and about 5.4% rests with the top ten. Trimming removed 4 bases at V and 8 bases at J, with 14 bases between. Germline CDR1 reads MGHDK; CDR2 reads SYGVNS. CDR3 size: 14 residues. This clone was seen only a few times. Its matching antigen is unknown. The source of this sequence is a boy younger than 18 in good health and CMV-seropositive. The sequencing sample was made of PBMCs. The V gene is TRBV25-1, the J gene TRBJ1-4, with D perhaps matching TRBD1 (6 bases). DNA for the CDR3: TGTGCCAGCAGTGTTCCGGGAGGGGGAGAAAAACTGTTTTTT. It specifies CASSVPGGGEKLFF.